This paragraph covers one TCR beta chain sequence. These data belong to a study of glioma-infiltrating T cells. TCR alpha and beta CDR3 regions were amplified from RNA using iRepertoire nested multiplex PCR. One entry per CDR3 protein, called by TCRdb with MiXCR from the multiplex PCR reads. The table lists under 150,000 distinct CDR3 sequences, about two fifths of them singletons, with 15% to 25% in the top ten. This CDR3 has 10 amino acids. The V gene's germline CDR1 is MNHEY and CDR2 SMNVEV (reference sequence). Trimming shortened V by 6 bases and J by 2 bases, and 0 bases separated the two germline ends.

This sequence joins TRBV27 and TRBJ2-3; D gene unclear. Sequences were obtained from glioma tissue, nonneoplastic brain tissue, or PBMCs (not recorded which). This sequence originates from a human donor with low-grade glioma or glioblastoma, undergoing nonglioma brain surgery, or in good health (not recorded which). Here the CDR3 DNA reads TGTGCCAGCAGCACAGATACGCAGTATTTT. Its translation: CASSTDTQYF.